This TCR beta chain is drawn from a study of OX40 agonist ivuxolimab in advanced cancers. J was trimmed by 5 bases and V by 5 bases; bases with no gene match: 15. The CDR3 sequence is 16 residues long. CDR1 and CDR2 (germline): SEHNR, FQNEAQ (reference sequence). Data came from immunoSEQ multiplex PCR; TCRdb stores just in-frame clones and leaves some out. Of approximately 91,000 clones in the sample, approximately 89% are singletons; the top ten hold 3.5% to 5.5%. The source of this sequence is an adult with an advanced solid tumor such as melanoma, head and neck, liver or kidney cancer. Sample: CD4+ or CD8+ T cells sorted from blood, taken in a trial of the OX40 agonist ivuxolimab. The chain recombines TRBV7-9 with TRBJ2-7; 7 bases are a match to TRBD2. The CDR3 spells CASSPPVSSGLNEQYF. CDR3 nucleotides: TGTGCCAGCAGCCCACCCGTGAGTAGCGGGCTGAACGAGCAGTACTTC.